This record concerns one T cell receptor (beta chain) sequence. Sequencing was performed with immunoSEQ multiplex PCR; in TCRdb, only in-frame clones are kept and a portion is missing. This sample carries roughly 63,000 clones, about nine tenths of them seen once, and the ten largest clones take approximately 2.1%. The data originate from a study of OX40 agonist ivuxolimab in advanced cancers. On the study more broadly: The study enrolled dose-escalation patients with hepatocellular carcinoma, melanoma, renal cell or head and neck cancer.

Sequencing used CD4+ or CD8+ T cells sorted from blood, obtained in a trial of the OX40 agonist ivuxolimab. The receptor comes from an adult with an advanced solid tumor such as melanoma, head and neck, liver or kidney cancer.

The CDR3 nucleotides are TGTGCCAGCAGCTTAAGGGGTGGGCAGTACTTC. Translated, it gives CASSLRGGQYF. The rearrangement links TRBV7-2 to TRBJ2-7; TRBD1 might be the D (5 bases). CDR1 is SGHTA and CDR2 is FQGNSA in the germline V gene. The V gene lost 2 bases and the J gene lost 9 bases, with 8 bases spanning the gap. This CDR3 has 11 amino acids.